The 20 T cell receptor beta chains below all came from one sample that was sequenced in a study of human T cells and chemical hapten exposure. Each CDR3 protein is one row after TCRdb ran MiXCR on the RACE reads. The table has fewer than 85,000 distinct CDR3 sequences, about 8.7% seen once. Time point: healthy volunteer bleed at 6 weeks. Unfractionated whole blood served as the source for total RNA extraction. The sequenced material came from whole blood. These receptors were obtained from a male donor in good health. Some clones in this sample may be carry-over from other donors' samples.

CDR3 sequence reads: CASSKDRSYGYTF. The DNA of the CDR3 is TGTGCCAGCAGCAAGGACAGGTCCTATGGCTACACCTTC. This chain joins TRBV7-9 and TRBJ1-2; 7 bases fit TRBD1. This CDR3 region has 13 residues. The V gene end was trimmed by 5 bases and the J gene end by 4 bases; junction bases not matched to a gene: 4. Per germline, CDR1 SEHNR and CDR2 FQNEAQ (reference sequence).

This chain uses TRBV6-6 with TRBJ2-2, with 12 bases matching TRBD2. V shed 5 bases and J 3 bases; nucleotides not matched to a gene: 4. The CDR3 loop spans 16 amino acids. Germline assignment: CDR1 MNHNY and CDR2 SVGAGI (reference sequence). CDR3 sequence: CASSLRLAGDTGELFF. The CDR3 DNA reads TGTGCCAGCAGTCTCCGACTAGCGGGGGACACCGGGGAGCTGTTTTTT.

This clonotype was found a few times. DNA for the CDR3: TGCGCCAGCAGCTTGGACCTTGAGGCGGGAGGGTTAGCAGAGACCCAGTACTTC. This gives the protein CASSLDLEAGGLAETQYF. This sequence joins TRBV5-1 and TRBJ2-5; 9 bases align to TRBD2. This CDR3 contains 18 residues. Losses at the gene ends were 0 bases for V and 4 bases for J; bases not matched to a gene: 13. Per the germline V gene, CDR1 is SGHRS and CDR2 is YFSETQ.

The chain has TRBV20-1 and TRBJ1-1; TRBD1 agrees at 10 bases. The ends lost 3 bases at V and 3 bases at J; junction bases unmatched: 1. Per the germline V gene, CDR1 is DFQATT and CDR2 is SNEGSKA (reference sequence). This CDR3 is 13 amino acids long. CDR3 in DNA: TGCAGTGCTAGGGGGACAGGGGACACTGAAGCTTTCTTT. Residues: CSARGTGDTEAFF.

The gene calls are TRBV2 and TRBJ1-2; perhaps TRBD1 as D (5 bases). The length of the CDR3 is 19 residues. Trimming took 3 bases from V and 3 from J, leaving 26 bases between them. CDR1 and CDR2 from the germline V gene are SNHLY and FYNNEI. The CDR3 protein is CASSEKAVSQGMVDYGYTF. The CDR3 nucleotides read TGTGCCAGCAGTGAGAAGGCGGTGTCGCAGGGTATGGTCGACTATGGCTACACCTTC.

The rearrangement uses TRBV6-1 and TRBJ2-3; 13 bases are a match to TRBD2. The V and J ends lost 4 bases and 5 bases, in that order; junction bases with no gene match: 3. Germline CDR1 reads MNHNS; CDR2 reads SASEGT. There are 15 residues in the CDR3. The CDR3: CASSAGLAGVDTQYF. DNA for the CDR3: TGTGCCAGCAGTGCTGGACTAGCGGGAGTAGATACGCAGTATTTT.

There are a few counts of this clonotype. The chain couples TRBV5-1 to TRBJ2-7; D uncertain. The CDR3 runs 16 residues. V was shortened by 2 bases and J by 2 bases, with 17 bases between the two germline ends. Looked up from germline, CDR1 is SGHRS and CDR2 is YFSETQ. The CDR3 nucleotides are TGCGCCAGCAGCTTCTTTTGGCGGAATACACCCTACGAGCAGTACTTC. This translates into CASSFFWRNTPYEQYF.

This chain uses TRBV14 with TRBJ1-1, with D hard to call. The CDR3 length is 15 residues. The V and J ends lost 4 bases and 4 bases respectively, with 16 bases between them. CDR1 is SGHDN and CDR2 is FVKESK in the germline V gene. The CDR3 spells CASSPRTAGSTEAFF. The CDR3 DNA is TGTGCCAGCAGCCCCAGGACGGCGGGGAGCACTGAAGCTTTCTTT.

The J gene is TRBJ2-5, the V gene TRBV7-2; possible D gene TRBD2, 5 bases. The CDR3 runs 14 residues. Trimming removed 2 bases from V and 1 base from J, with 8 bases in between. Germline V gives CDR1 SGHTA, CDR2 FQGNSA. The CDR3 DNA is TGTGCCAGCAGCTTACTAGCCTTCCAAGAGACCCAGTACTTC. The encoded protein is CASSLLAFQETQYF.

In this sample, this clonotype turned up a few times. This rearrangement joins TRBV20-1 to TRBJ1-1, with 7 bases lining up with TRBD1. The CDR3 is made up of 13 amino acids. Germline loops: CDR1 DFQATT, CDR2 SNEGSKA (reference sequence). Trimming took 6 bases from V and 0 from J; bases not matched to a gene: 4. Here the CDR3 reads CSARDRLNTEAFF. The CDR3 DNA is TGCAGTGCCCGGGACAGATTGAACACTGAAGCTTTCTTT.

CDR3 in DNA: TGTGCCAGCACCTACACAGGCTCTGGGGCCAACGTCCTGACTTTC. Residues: CASTYTGSGANVLTF. This chain uses TRBV5-6 with TRBJ2-6, with a tentative D call TRBD1 (5 bases). Germline lookup yields CDR1 SGHDT and CDR2 YYEEEE. The CDR3 loop spans 15 amino acids. Trimming pared 6 bases from V and 0 bases from J, leaving 10 bases between.

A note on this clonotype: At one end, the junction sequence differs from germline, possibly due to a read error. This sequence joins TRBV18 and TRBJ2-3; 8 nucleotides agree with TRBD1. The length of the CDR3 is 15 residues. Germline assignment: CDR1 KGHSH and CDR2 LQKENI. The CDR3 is CASTPQGAPTDTQYF. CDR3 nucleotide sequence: TGTGCCAGCACACCCCAGGGGGCGCCCACAGATACGCAGTATTTT.

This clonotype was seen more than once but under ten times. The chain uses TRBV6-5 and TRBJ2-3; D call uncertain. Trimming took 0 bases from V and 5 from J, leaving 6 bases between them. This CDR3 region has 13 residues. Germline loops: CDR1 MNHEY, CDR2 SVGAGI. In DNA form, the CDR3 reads TGTGCCAGCAGTTACTCGAAGTTAGATACGCAGTATTTT. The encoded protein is CASSYSKLDTQYF.

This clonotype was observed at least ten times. The CDR3 nucleotides are TGCAGTGCTAGGAGGGGGAGCTCCTACGAGCAGTACTTC. As protein: CSARRGSSYEQYF. The chain uses TRBV20-1 and TRBJ2-7; TRBD1 might be the D (6 bases). Germline V lookup: CDR1 DFQATT, CDR2 SNEGSKA (reference sequence). The CDR3 length is 13 residues. Deletions cut 3 bases from V and 0 bases from J, with 9 bases between.

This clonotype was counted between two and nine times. This chain's CDR3 is CSVVELPNTEAFF. CDR3 DNA sequence: TGCAGCGTTGTTGAGTTGCCGAACACTGAAGCTTTCTTT. The chain uses TRBV29-1 and TRBJ1-1; D is uncertain. The CDR3 totals 13 residues. The V and J ends lost 4 bases and 1 base respectively, with 10 bases between them. Germline V gene data show CDR1 as SQVTM and CDR2 as ANQGSEA. The whole variable domain, remainder taken from reference TRBV29-1 and TRBJ1-1, is SAVISQKPSRDICQRGTSLTIQCQVDSQVTMMFWYRQQPGQSLTLIATANQGSEATYESGFVIDKFPISRPNLTFSTLTVSNMSPEDSSIYLCSVVELPNTEAFFGQGTRLTVV.

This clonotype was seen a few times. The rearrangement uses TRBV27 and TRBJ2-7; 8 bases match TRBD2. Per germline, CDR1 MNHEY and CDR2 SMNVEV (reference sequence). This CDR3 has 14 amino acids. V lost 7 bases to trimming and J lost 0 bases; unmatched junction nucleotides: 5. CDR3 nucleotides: TGTGCCAGCACCCGGACTAGCAGCTCCTACGAGCAGTACTTC. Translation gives CASTRTSSSYEQYF.

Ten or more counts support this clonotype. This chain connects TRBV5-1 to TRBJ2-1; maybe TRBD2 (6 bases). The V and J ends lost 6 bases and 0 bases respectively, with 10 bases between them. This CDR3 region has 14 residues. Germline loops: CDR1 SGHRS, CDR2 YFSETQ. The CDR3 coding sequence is TGCGCCAGCACCCCCGGGAGCTCCTACAATGAGCAGTTCTTC. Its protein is CASTPGSSYNEQFF.

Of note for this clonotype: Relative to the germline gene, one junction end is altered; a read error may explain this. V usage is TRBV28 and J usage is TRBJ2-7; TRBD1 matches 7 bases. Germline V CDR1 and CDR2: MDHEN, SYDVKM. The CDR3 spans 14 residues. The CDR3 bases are TGTGCCGGCAGTCCCCAAGACAGGGACAACGAGCAGTACTTC. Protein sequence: CAGSPQDRDNEQYF.

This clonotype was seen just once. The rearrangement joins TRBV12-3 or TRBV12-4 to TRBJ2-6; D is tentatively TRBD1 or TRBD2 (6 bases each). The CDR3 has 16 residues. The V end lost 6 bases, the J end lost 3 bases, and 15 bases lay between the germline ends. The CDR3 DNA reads TGTGCCAGCAGGGGGGGCCATCAAGGTGGGGCCAACGTCCTGACTTTC. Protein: CASRGGHQGGANVLTF.

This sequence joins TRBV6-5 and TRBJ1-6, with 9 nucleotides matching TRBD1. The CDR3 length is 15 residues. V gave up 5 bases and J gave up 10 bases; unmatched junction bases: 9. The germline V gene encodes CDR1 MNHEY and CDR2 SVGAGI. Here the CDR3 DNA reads TGTGCCAGCAGTACAACAGGGGGCGGAGAATCACCCCTCCACTTT. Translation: CASSTTGGGESPLHF.